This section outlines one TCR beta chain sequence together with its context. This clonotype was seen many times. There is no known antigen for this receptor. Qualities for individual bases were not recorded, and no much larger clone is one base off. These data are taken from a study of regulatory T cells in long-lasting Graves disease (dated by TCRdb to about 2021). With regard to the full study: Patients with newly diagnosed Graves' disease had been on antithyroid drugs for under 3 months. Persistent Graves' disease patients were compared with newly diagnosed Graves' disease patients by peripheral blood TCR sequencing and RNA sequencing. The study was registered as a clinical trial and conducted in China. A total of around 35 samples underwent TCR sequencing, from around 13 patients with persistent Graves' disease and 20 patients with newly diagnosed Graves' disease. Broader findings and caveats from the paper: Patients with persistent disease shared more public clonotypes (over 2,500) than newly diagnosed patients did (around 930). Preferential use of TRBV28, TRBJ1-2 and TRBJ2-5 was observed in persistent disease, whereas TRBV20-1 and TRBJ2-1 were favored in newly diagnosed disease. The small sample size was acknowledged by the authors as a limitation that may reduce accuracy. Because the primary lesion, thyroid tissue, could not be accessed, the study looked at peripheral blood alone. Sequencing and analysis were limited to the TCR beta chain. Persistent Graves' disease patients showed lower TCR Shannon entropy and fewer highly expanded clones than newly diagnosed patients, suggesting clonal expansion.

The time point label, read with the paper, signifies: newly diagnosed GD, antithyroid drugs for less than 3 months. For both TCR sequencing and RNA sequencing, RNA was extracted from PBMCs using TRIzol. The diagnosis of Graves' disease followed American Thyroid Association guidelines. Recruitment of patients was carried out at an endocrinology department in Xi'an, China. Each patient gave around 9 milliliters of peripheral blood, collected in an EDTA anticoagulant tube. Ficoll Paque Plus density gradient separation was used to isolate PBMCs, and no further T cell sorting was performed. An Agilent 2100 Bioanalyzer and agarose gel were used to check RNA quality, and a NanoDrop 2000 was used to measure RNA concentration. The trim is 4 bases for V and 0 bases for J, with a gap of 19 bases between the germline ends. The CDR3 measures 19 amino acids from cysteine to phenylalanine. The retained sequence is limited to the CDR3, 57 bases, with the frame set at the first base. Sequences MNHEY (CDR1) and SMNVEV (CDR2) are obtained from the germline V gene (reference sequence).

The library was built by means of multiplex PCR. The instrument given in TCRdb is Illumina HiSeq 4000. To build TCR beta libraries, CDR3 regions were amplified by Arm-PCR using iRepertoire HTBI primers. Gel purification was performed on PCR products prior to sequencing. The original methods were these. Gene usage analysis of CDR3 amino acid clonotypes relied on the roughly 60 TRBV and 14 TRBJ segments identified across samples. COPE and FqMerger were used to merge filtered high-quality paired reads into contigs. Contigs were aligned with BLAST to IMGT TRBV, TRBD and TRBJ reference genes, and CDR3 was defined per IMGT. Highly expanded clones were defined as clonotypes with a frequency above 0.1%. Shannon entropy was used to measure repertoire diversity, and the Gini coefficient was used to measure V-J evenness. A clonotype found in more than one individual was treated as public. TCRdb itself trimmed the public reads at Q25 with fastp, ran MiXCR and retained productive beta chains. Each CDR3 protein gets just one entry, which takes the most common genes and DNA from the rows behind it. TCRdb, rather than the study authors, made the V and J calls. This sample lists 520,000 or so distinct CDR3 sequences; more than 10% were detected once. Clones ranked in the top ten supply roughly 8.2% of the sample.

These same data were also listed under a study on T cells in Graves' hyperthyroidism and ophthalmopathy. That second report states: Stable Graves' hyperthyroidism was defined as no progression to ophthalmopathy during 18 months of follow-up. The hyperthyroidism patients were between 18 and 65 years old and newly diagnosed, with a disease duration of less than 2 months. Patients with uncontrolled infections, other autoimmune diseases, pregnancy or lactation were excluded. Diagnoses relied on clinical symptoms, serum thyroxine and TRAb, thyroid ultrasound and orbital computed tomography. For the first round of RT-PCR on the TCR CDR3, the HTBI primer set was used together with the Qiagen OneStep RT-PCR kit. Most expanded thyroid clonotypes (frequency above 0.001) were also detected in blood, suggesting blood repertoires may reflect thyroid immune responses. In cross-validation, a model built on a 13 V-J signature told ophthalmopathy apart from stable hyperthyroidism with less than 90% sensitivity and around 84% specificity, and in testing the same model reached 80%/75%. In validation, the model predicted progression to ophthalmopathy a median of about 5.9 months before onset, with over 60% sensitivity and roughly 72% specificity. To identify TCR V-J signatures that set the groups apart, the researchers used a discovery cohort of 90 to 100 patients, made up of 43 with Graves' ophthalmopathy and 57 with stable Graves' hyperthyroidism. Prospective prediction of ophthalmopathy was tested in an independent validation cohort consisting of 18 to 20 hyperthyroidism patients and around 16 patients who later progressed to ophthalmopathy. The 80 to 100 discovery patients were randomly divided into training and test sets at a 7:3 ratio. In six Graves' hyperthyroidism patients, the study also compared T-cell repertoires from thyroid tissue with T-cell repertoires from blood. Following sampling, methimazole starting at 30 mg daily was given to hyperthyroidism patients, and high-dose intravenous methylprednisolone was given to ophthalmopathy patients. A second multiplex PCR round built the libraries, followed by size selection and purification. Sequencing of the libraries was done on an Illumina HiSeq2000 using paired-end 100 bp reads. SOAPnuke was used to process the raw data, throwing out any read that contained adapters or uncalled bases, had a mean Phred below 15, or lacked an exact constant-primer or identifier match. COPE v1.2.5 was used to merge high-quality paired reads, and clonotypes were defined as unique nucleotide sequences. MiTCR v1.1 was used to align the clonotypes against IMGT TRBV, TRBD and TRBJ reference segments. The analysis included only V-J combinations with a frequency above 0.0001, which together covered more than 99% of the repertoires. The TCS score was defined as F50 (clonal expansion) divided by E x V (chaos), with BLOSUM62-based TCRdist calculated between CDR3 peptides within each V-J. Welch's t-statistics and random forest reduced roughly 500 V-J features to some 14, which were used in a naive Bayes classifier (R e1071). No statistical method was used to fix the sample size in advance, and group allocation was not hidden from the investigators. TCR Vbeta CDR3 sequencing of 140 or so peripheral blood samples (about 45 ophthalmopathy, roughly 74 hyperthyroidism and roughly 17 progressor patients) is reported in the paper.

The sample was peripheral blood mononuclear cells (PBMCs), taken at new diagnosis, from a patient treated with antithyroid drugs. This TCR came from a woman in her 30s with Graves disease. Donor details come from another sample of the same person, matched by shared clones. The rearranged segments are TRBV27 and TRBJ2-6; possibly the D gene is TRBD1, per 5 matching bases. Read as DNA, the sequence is TGTGCCAGCAGTTCCCCTTTAAAGGGGTTCCTCTCTGGGGCCAACGTCCTGACTTTC. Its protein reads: CASSSPLKGFLSGANVLTF.